Presented here are 16 T cell receptor beta chains from one specimen sequenced in a study of tumor-infiltrating lymphocytes in primary liver carcinoma. The researchers produced TCR beta cDNA from around 0.5 ug total RNA with a constant-region primer. Three rounds of nested multiplex PCR with slightly modified ARM-PCR produced TCR beta libraries. Use of TRBV1-TRBV30 forward primers with a C-beta reverse primer characterized the first two PCR rounds, which lasted around 11 cycles each. MiXCR was run by TCRdb on the multiplex PCR reads, yielding one entry per CDR3 protein. The table includes fewer than 75,000 distinct CDR3 sequences, about 71% detected once. The study co-extracted DNA and RNA from about 20-30 mg of unsorted bulk tissue. Sequenced sample: liver tumor tissue from sampling region 4. Subset specified: tumor region T4, right-lateral pole. The receptor set was obtained from a man in his forties with primary liver carcinoma and hepatitis B virus infection.

Concerning this clonotype itself: The junction differs from germline at one of its ends, possibly a read error. The rearrangement links TRBV7-9 to TRBJ2-5; tentatively, D is TRBD1 (6 bases). Germline V gene data show CDR1 as SEHNR and CDR2 as FQNEAQ (reference sequence). The CDR3 has 15 residues. In DNA form, the CDR3 reads TGTGCCGGCAGCCCCCTCCGGACAGCCCAAGATACCCAGTACTTC. Translated, it gives CAGSPLRTAQDTQYF.

The table lists this clonotype with many counts. The chain employs TRBV5-1 and TRBJ2-3, with 9 bases identical to TRBD2. CDR1 is SGHRS, CDR2 YFSETQ, per germline. The CDR3 spans 18 residues. J gave up 4 bases and V 0 bases, and 12 bases lay outside the gene matches. The CDR3 DNA sequence: TGCGCCAGCAGCTTGGATGGTAGCGGGAGCAAGGTAGCAGATACGCAGTATTTT. Protein: CASSLDGSGSKVADTQYF.

As regards this clonotype: Because the CDR3 is missing its conserved closing phenylalanine or tryptophan, this is likely a read error. The chain links TRBV9 to TRBJ2-1, with TRBD1 matching 10 bases. The closer fit of TRBJ2-5 to the DNA end suggests the J call may be wrong. CDR1 is SGDLS and CDR2 is YYNGEE in the germline V gene. This CDR3 is 14 amino acids long. The CDR3 loop is CASSQTGGGETQYL. As DNA, the CDR3 is TGTGCCAGCAGCCAGACAGGGGGCGGGGAGACCCAGTACTTA.

Remarks on this clonotype: With a much larger clone just one base away, this may be a read error. The chain is built from TRBV7-9 and TRBJ2-5; 7 nucleotides match TRBD1. Trimming took 8 bases from V and 4 from J; bases not matched to a gene: 13. Germline lookup yields CDR1 SEHNR and CDR2 FQNEAQ (reference sequence). The CDR3 covers 15 residues. CDR3 residues: CASGRISQGRETQYF. The CDR3 nucleotides read TGTGCCAGCGGCCGGATCTCACAGGGGCGAGAGACCCAGTACTTC.

This clonotype was recorded only once. The junction shows a germline mismatch at one end, possibly a read error. The CDR3 region has the DNA TGTGCTACCAGCCCTGGACAGGGTTCCTACAATGAGCAGCTCTTC. Translation: CATSPGQGSYNEQLF. V gene TRBV5-5 combines with J gene TRBJ2-1; 8 bases agree with TRBD1. The CDR3 runs 15 residues. The germline CDR1 and CDR2 sequences are SGHKS and YYEKEE (reference sequence).

A remark on this clonotype: A single base separates this from a much larger clone, so it may be a read error. V usage is TRBV7-9 and J usage is TRBJ1-2; 9 bases line up with TRBD1. The junction had 4 bases not matched to a gene; V was cut back by 5 bases and J by 6 bases. CDR3 length equals 13 residues. From germline, CDR1 is SEHNR and CDR2 FQNEAQ (reference sequence). This CDR3 reads CASSRDRVNGYTF. The CDR3, as DNA: TGTGCCAGCAGCCGGGACAGGGTGAATGGCTACACCTTC.

On this clonotype: No conserved phenylalanine or tryptophan is present at the end of the CDR3, so a read error is the likely explanation. This chain uses TRBV12-3 or TRBV12-4 with TRBJ2-7; 11 bases line up with TRBD1. This CDR3 spans 15 amino acids. The CDR3 protein is CSSSFGQGANYEQYL. The CDR3 coding sequence is TGTTCCAGCAGTTTTGGACAGGGGGCGAACTACGAGCAGTACTTA.

For this clonotype: Mismatch with germline at one junction end may stem from a read error. The chain employs TRBV28 and TRBJ1-6, with D maybe TRBD1 (5 bases). CDR1 is MDHEN, CDR2 SYDVKM, per germline. There are 14 residues in the CDR3. DNA for the CDR3: TGTGCCAGCAGTGGGGCAGCGAAGTCTTCACCCCTCTACTTT. It encodes CASSGAAKSSPLYF.

With regard to this clonotype: This may arise from a read error, as a much more abundant clone is one base away. The CDR3 coding sequence is TGTACCAGCAGTTTGTACGGGGCAACTAATGAAAAACTGTTTTTT. It is translated as CTSSLYGATNEKLFF. This chain links TRBV28 with TRBJ1-4; D is unclear. CDR3 length equals 15 residues. The V gene's germline CDR1 is MDHEN and CDR2 SYDVKM.

V is TRBV10-3 and J is TRBJ1-5, with D hard to call. The CDR3 runs to 14 residues. Trimming removed 4 bases from V and 5 bases from J, with 12 bases in between. Germline lookup yields CDR1 ENHRY and CDR2 SYGVKD. CDR3 coding DNA: TGTGCCATCAGTGGGTCATGGCAAGATCAGCCCCAGCATTTT. This gives the protein CAISGSWQDQPQHF.

Regarding this clonotype: A read error is likely, as this CDR3 ends without the conserved phenylalanine or tryptophan. The DNA is left out, because the CDR3 cannot be placed on it with certainty; the CDR3 is given as TCRdb lists it. The chain combines TRBV28 with TRBJ1-1; the DNA was not compared with TRBD1, the D call given in the table. Termini included, the CDR3 measures 13 amino acids. Germline CDR1 and CDR2: MDHEN and SYDVKM. The CDR3 here is CASSFPENTEPFY.

In the case of this clonotype: A much bigger clone sits one base away, suggesting this may be a read error. The rearrangement links TRBV10-3 to TRBJ2-5; TRBD1 aligns across 7 bases. The length of the CDR3 is 13 residues. Germline loops: CDR1 ENHRY, CDR2 SYGVKD. The CDR3 region has the DNA TGTACCACAGCCTGGGACAGCCAAGAGACCCAGTACTTC. This sequence encodes CTTAWDSQETQYF.

Concerning this clonotype itself: A much more abundant neighbour one base away suggests this may be a read error. The chain is built from TRBV11-2 and TRBJ2-1; TRBD2 aligns across 9 bases. Germline CDR1 SGHAT, CDR2 FQNNGV. The CDR3 consists of 14 residues. The CDR3: CASSLDPGLAGQCF. Here the CDR3 DNA reads TGTGCCAGCAGCTTAGATCCGGGGCTAGCGGGACAGTGCTTT.

The chain couples TRBV6-4 to TRBJ2-1; D may be TRBD2 (5 bases). The CDR3 contains 14 residues. The germline V and J ends were trimmed by 3 bases and 12 bases, with 18 bases remaining between them. Germline-derived CDR1 and CDR2 are MRHNA and SNTAGT. This CDR3 reads CASSERGSEDGQFF. The CDR3 DNA follows: TGTGCCAGCAGTGAACGTGGGAGCGAAGATGGGCAGTTCTTC.

As to this clonotype: Because it lacks the conserved phenylalanine or tryptophan at the end, this CDR3 is likely a read error. The J gene is TRBJ2-7, the V gene TRBV12-3 or TRBV12-4, with 10 bases aligning to TRBD1. This CDR3 region has 15 residues. In nucleotides, the CDR3 is TGTACCAGCAGTATGCGGACAGGGGGGTCCTACGAGCAGTACCTC. It translates to CTSSMRTGGSYEQYL.

Points on this clonotype: One junction end does not reproduce the germline sequence, and a read error may be involved. This chain's CDR3 is CASSLESTRSFYNKQFF. For the CDR3, the DNA is TGTGCCAGCAGCTTAGAATCCACGCGGAGCTTCTACAATAAGCAGTTCTTC. The chain links TRBV11-2 to TRBJ2-1; D is ambiguous. This CDR3 spans 17 amino acids. Germline lookup yields CDR1 SGHAT and CDR2 FQNNGV.